This TCR beta chain was recovered during a study of T-cell memory formation after mild COVID-19 (dated by TCRdb to 2020 to 2023). General notes on the study: TCR sequence clusters from the two donors were found to be largely donor specific. T-cell clones expanding and contracting after mild COVID-19 in two donors were tracked by longitudinal TCRalpha and TCRbeta repertoire sequencing. The cohort was made up of two young adult volunteers, one female and one male, who were previously healthy.

These reads were obtained on an Illumina NovaSeq 6000. TCRalpha and TCRbeta cDNA libraries were built by 5'RACE with constant-segment primers, adding sample barcodes and unique molecular identifiers. Trizol reagent was used to extract RNA from every sample. Amplification of the libraries took two PCR steps, and the second step added a second sample barcode plus Illumina TruSeq adapters. Sequencing of the libraries was done on an Illumina NovaSeq, producing 2 x 150 bp paired-end reads. For the original study's pipeline: Reads were demultiplexed and collapsed into UMI-guided consensus sequences with migec v1.2.7. With mixcr v2.1.11, UMI consensuses were aligned to TRA and TRB V and J templates and assembled into clonotypes. Expanded or contracted clonotypes were those called significant by both edgeR and NoisET, with noise models trained on biological replicates. edgeR calls used a false discovery rate-adjusted p below 0.01 and a log2 fold-change threshold of 1. As an exploratory analysis of dynamics, max-normalized trajectories of the 1000 most abundant clonotypes were examined by PCA with hierarchical clustering. The CD4 or CD8 phenotype of responding clones was assigned using the separately sequenced CD4+ and CD8+ repertoires. Using fastp trimming at Q25 and MiXCR clonotype assembly, TCRdb reanalyzed the public sequencing data and kept in-frame beta chains. Under each unique CDR3 protein, matching rows form one entry showing the most common genes and DNA. TCRdb assigned the V and J calls; the authors' analysis was not used. The sample table lists about 400,000 distinct CDR3 sequences, about 22% of them with a count of one. Roughly 14% of the sample belongs to the ten largest clones.

This clonotype was counted only a few times. The specificity of this receptor is unknown. At one end, the junction sequence differs from germline, possibly due to a read error. Results the study describes overall, beyond this receptor: SARS-CoV-2 specificity was not confirmed for the second-wave clones peaking on day 37. Contracting CD4+ clones appeared mostly in the CM and EM memory subsets, whereas CD8+ clones were enriched in EMRA. Only two mild cases were covered in the study, and larger cohorts including severe cases with pre-infection samples were considered necessary. Clones that contracted from day 15 to 85 showed balanced CD4/CD8 phenotypes, whereas a second wave of clones that expanded from day 15 to 37 leaned towards CD4+. Some responding clones were found in pre-infection memory, which suggests that pre-existing cross-reactive memory T cells took part in the SARS-CoV-2 response.

Spanning cysteine to phenylalanine, the CDR3 consists of 13 amino acids. Solely the CDR3 DNA is kept, with 39 bases framed from the first base. Looking up the germline V gene (reference sequence) yields CDR1 SSHAT and CDR2 FNYEAQ. Ficoll-Paque density gradient centrifugation was the method used to isolate PBMCs. In this chain, TRBV7-7 is recombined with TRBJ2-1; no D gene can be assigned with confidence. This clonotype was sampled from an adult woman who had mild COVID-19 (a few samples of this study predate the infection). The sample titles of this study are shuffled in the database, so cell type and time point are left out; the donor was told from shared clones. The sample was PBMCs or a T cell subset sorted from them (not recorded which). The base sequence is TGTGCTAGCAGCTTAAACGCCATGAATGAGCAGTTCTTC. The translation is CASSLNAMNEQFF.